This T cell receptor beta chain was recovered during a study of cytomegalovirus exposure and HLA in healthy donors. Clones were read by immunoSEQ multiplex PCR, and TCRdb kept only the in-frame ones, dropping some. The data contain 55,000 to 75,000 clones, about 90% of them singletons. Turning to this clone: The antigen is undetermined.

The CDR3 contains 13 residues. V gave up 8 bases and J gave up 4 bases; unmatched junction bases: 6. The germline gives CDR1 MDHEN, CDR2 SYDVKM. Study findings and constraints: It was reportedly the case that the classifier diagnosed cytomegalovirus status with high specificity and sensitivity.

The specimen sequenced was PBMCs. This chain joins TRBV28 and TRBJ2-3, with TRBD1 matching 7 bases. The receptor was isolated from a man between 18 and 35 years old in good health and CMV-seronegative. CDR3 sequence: CASWVGGADTQYF. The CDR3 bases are TGTGCCAGCTGGGTAGGGGGCGCAGATACGCAGTATTTT.